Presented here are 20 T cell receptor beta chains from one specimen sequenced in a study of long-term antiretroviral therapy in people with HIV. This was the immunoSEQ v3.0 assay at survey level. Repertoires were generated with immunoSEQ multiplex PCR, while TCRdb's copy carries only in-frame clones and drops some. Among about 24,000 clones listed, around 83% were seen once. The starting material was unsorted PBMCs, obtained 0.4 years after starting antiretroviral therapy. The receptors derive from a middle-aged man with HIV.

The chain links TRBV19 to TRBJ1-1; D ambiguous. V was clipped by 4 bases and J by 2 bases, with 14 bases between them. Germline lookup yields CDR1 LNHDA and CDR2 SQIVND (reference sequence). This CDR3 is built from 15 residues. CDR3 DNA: TGTGCCAGTAGTAAGCGAGGTGAAATCAACACTGAAGCTTTCTTT. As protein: CASSKRGEINTEAFF.

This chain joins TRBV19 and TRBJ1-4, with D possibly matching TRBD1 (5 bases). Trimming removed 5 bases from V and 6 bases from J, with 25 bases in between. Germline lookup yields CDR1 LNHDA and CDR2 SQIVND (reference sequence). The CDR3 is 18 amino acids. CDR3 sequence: CASSAGLVLGLRHEKLFF. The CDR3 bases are TGTGCCAGTAGTGCGGGGCTTGTGCTGGGGCTAAGGCATGAAAAACTGTTTTTT.

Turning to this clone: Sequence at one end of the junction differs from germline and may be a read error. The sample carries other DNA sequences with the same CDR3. CDR3 in DNA: TGTGCTAGCAGGCCTGGGCCCGAGGCTCGGGGCGAGCAGTACTTC. Its translation is CASRPGPEARGEQYF. This rearrangement joins TRBV7-2 to TRBJ2-7; tentatively, D is TRBD2 (5 bases). This CDR3 region has 15 residues. Germline V gene data show CDR1 as SGHTA and CDR2 as FQGNSA.

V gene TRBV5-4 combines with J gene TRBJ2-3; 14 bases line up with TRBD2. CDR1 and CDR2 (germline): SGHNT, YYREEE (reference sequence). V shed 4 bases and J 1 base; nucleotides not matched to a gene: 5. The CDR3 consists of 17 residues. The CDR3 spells CASSLGLAGARTDTQYF. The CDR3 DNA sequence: TGTGCCAGCAGCCTGGGACTAGCGGGGGCCCGCACAGATACGCAGTATTTT.

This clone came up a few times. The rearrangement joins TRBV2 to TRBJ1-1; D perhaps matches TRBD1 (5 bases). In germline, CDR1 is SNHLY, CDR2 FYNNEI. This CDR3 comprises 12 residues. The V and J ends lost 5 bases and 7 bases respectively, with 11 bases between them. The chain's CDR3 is CASSPGHVEAFF. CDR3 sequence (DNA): TGTGCCAGCAGTCCAGGACACGTTGAAGCTTTCTTT. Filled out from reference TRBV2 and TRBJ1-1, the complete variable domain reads EPEVTQTPSHQVTQMGQEVILRCVPISNHLYFYWYRQILGQKVEFLVSFYNNEISEKSEIFDDQFSVERPDGSNFTLKIRSTKLEDSAMYFCASSPGHVEAFFGQGTRLTVV.

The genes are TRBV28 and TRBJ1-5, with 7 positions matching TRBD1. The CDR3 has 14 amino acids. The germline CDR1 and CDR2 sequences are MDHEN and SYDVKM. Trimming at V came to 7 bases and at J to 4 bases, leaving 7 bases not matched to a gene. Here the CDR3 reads CASTRQGKNQPQHF. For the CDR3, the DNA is TGTGCCAGCACTCGACAGGGTAAGAATCAGCCCCAGCATTTT.

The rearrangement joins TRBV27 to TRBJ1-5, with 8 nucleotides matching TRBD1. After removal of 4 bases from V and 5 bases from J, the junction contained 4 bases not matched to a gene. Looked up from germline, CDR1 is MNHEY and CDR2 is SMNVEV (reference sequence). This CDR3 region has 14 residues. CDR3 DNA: TGTGCCAGCAGTTCCGGACAGGGATATCAGCCCCAGCATTTT. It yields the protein CASSSGQGYQPQHF.

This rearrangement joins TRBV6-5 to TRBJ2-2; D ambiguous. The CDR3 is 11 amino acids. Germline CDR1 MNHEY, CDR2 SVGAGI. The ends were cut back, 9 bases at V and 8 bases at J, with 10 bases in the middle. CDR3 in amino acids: CARSPVGELFF. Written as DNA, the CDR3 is TGTGCCAGAAGCCCCGTGGGGGAGCTGTTTTTT.

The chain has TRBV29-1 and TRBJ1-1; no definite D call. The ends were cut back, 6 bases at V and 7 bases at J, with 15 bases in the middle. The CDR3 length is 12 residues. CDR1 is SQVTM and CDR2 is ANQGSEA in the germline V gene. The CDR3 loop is CSVVGRFFEAFF. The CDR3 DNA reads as TGCAGCGTAGTAGGGAGGTTTTTTGAAGCTTTCTTT.

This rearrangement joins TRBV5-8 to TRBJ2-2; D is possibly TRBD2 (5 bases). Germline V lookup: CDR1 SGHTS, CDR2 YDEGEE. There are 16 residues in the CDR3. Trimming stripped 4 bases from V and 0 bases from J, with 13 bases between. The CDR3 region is CASSPYVGTNTGELFF. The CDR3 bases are TGTGCCAGCAGCCCGTACGTCGGGACGAACACCGGGGAGCTGTTTTTT. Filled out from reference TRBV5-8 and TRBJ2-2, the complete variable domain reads EAGVTQSPTHLIKTRGQQATLRCSPISGHTSVYWYQQALGLGLQFLLWYDEGEERNRGNFPPRFSGRQFPNYSSELNVNALELEDSALYLCASSPYVGTNTGELFFGEGSRLTVL.

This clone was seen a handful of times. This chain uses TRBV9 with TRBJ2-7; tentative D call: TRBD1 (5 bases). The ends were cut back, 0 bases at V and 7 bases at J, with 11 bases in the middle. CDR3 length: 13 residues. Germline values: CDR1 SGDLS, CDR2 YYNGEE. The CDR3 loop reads CASSVGQGGEQYF. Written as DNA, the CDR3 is TGTGCCAGCAGCGTAGGGCAGGGCGGTGAGCAGTACTTC.

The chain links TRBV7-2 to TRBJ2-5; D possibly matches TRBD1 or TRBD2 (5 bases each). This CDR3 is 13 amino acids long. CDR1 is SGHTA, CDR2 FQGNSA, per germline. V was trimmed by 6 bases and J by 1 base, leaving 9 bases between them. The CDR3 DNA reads TGTGCCAGCAGAGAGGGGAGCCAAGAGACCCAGTACTTC. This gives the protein CASREGSQETQYF.

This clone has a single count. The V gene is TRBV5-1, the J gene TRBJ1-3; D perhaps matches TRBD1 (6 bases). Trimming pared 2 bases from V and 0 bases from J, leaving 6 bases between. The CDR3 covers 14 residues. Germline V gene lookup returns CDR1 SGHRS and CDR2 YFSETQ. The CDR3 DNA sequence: TGCGCCAGCAGCTTACAGGGCTCTGGAAACACCATATATTTT. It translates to CASSLQGSGNTIYF. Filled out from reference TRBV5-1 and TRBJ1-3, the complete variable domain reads KAGVTQTPRYLIKTRGQQVTLSCSPISGHRSVSWYQQTPGQGLQFLFEYFSETQRNKGNFPGRFSGRQFSNSRSEMNVSTLELGDSALYLCASSLQGSGNTIYFGEGSWLTVV.

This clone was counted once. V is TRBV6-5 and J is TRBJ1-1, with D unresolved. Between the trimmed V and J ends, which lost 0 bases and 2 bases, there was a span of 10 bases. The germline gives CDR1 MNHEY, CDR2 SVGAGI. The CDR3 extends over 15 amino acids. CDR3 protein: CASSYSRAANTEAFF. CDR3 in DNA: TGTGCCAGCAGTTACTCGAGGGCGGCTAACACTGAAGCTTTCTTT.

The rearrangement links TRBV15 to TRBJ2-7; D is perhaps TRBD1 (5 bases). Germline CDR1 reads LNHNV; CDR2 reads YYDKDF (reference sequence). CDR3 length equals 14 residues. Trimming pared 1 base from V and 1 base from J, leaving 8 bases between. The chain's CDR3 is CATSRGGASYEQYF. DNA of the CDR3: TGTGCCACCAGCAGAGGGGGCGCATCCTACGAGCAGTACTTC.

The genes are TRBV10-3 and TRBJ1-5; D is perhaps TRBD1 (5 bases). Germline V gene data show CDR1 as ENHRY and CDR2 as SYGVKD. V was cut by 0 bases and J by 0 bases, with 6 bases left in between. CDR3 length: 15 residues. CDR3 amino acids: CAISESGVSNQPQHF. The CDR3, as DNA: TGTGCCATCAGTGAGTCAGGGGTTAGCAATCAGCCCCAGCATTTT.

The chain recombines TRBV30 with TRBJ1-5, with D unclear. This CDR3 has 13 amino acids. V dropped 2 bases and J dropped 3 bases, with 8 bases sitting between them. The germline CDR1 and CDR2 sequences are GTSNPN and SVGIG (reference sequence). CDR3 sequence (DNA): TGTGCCTGGAGTCAAAATTTCAATCAGCCCCAGCATTTT. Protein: CAWSQNFNQPQHF.

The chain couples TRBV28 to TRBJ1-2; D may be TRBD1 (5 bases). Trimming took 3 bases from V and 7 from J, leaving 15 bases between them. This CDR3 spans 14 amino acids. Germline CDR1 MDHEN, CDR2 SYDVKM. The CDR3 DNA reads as TGTGCCAGCAGTTTGACGCCGGGACTTCGTGGCTACACCTTC. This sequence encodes CASSLTPGLRGYTF.

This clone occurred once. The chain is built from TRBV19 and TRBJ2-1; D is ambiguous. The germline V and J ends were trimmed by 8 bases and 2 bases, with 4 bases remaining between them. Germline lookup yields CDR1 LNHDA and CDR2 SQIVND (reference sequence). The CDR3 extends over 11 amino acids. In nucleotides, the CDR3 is TGTGCCAGTGGGCCCTACAATGAGCAGTTCTTC. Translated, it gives CASGPYNEQFF.

CDR3 sequence: CASRFSGGLLTQPQHF. As DNA, the CDR3 is TGTGCCAGCAGATTTAGCGGGGGCCTCCTGACTCAGCCCCAGCATTTT. This chain links TRBV11-2 with TRBJ1-5; D might be TRBD1 (6 bases). V lost 6 bases and J lost 6, with 21 bases in between. Germline CDR1 SGHAT, CDR2 FQNNGV. This CDR3 comprises 16 residues. Combining the CDR3 with reference TRBV11-2 and TRBJ1-5 gives the whole variable domain EAGVAQSPRYKIIEKRQSVAFWCNPISGHATLYWYQQILGQGPKLLIQFQNNGVVDDSQLPKDRFSAERLKGVDSTLKIQPAKLEDSAVYLCASRFSGGLLTQPQHFGDGTRLSIL.